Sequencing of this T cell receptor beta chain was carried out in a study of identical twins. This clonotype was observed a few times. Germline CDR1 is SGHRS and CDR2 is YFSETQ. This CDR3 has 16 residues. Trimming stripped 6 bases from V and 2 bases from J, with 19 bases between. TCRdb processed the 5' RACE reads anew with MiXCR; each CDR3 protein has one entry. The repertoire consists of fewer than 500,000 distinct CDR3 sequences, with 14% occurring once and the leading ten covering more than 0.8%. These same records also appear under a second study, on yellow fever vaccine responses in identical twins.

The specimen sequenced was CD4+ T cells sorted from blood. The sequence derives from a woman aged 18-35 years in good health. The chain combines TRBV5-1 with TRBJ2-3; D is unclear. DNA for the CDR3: TGCGCCAGCACCCAGAGACCCCCTTCCGACACAGATACGCAGTATTTT. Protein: CASTQRPPSDTDTQYF. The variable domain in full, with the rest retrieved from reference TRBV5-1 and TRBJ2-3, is KAGVTQTPRYLIKTRGQQVTLSCSPISGHRSVSWYQQTPGQGLQFLFEYFSETQRNKGNFPGRFSGRQFSNSRSEMNVSTLELGDSALYLCASTQRPPSDTDTQYFGPGTRLTVL.